A selection of T cell receptor beta chains follows, all from one sample in a study of cytotoxic CD8 clonotypes in ibrutinib-treated CLL. The repertoire was sequenced with immunoSEQ multiplex PCR; TCRdb's copy has only in-frame clones and lacks some. The sample carries 25,000 to 30,000 clones, roughly 57% recorded once. The sample was PBMCs, taken before ibrutinib treatment. Receptor source: a human donor with chronic lymphocytic leukemia. Both conserved end residues are part of each CDR3. Fields, in order: V gene, J gene, D gene, clone size, CDR3 protein, CDR3 DNA. D genes are given only for firm matches. Not every row has a clone size; where given, it reads once, few, many or a size class.

>TRBV2|TRBJ1-1|-|-
CASQTGIPEAFF
TGTGCCAGCCAAACAGGTATCCCTGAAGCTTTCTTT
>TRBV9|TRBJ2-1|-|-
CASSVGRTGQQFF
TGTGCCAGCAGCGTAGGTCGTACAGGCCAGCAGTTCTTC
>TRBV7-2|TRBJ2-3|TRBD2|-
CASSWTGTSGGAADTQYF
TGTGCCAGCAGCTGGACCGGGACTAGCGGGGGGGCGGCTGATACGCAGTATTTT
>TRBV23-1|TRBJ1-2|-|few
CASSQSTLVDGYTF
TGCGCCAGCAGTCAATCTACTCTCGTGGATGGCTACACCTTC
>TRBV6-1|TRBJ1-2|-|-
CASSGRKYGYTF
TGTGCCAGCAGTGGGCGAAAATATGGCTACACCTTC
>TRBV19|TRBJ2-3|TRBD2|-
CASSEREGDTQYF
TGTGCCAGTAGCGAGCGGGAGGGAGATACGCAGTATTTT
>TRBV29-1|TRBJ1-1|TRBD1|-
CSVSETGVLRGTEAFF
TGCAGCGTCTCAGAAACAGGGGTCCTTAGGGGGACTGAAGCTTTCTTT
>TRBV6-5|TRBJ1-5|TRBD1|-
CASRNRQGDNQPQHF
TGTGCCAGCAGGAATAGACAGGGAGACAATCAGCCCCAGCATTTT
>TRBV6-5|TRBJ1-5|-|few
CASSYRQPGNQPQHF
TGTGCCAGCAGTTACAGGCAGCCGGGCAATCAGCCCCAGCATTTT
>TRBV18|TRBJ2-1|-|-
CASSPPFPGGNEQFF
TGTGCCAGCTCACCACCATTCCCAGGGGGGAATGAGCAGTTCTTC
>TRBV2|TRBJ1-3|TRBD1|-
CASSGGTARRSGNTIYF
TGTGCCAGCAGTGGAGGGACAGCACGGAGGTCTGGAAACACCATATATTTT
>TRBV11-2|TRBJ2-6|TRBD2|-
CASSPRTSGSPGANVLTF
TGTGCCAGCAGCCCCCGGACTAGCGGGAGTCCCGGGGCCAACGTCCTGACTTTC
>TRBV6-1|TRBJ1-2|TRBD1|few
CASGTGSWDGYTF
TGTGCCAGCGGGACAGGGTCGTGGGATGGCTACACCTTC
>TRBV28|TRBJ1-2|TRBD1|-
CASSNGPRQGVSYGYTF
TGTGCCAGCAGTAACGGCCCTCGACAGGGCGTGTCCTATGGCTACACCTTC
>TRBV10-3|TRBJ2-5|TRBD2|-
CAISPGLAGGNQETQYF
TGTGCCATCAGCCCGGGACTAGCGGGGGGGAACCAAGAGACCCAGTACTTC
>TRBV18|TRBJ2-7|-|-
CASSPGAFSLKYYEQYF
TGTGCCAGCTCACCGGGAGCTTTCAGCCTAAAATACTACGAGCAGTACTTC
>TRBV29-1|TRBJ2-7|-|few
CSVEDWVGVGPYEQYF
TGCAGCGTTGAAGATTGGGTAGGGGTGGGGCCGTACGAGCAGTACTTC
>TRBV7-9|TRBJ1-4|TRBD1|-
CASSNRGEKLFF
TGTGCCAGCAGCAACAGGGGTGAAAAACTGTTTTTT